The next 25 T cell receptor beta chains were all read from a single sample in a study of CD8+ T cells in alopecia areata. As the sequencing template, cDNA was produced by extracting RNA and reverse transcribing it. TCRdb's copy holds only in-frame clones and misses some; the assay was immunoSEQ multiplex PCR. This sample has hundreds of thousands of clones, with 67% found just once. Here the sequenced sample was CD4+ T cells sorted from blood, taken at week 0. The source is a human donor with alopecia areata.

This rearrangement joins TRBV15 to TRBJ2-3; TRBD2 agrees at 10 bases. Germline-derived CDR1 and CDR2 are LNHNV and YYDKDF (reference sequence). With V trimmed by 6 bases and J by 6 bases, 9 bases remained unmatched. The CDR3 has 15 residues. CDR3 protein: CATRRALAGVDTQYF. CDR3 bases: TGTGCCACCAGGCGTGCGCTAGCGGGGGTGGATACGCAGTATTTT.

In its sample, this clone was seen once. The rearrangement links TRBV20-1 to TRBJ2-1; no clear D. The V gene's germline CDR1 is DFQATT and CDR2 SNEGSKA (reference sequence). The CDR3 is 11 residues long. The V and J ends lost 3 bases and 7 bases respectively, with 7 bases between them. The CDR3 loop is CSASSGNEQFF. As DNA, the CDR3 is TGCAGTGCTAGTTCTGGGAATGAGCAGTTCTTC.

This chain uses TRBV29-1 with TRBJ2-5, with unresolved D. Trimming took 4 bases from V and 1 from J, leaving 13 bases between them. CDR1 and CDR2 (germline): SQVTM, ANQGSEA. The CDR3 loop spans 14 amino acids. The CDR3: CSVVGRISQETQYF. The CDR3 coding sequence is TGCAGCGTTGTTGGCAGGATAAGCCAAGAGACCCAGTACTTC.

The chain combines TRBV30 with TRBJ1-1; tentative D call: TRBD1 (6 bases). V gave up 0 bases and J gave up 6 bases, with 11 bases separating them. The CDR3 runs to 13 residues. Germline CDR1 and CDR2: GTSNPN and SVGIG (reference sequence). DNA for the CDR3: TGTGCCTGGAGTGTTGGTTCAGGGGCTGAAGCTTTCTTT. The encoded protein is CAWSVGSGAEAFF.

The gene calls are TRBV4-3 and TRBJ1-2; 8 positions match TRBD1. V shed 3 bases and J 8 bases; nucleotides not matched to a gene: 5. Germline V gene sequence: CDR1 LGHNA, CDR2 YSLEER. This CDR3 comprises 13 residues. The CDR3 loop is CASSQDRVEGYTF. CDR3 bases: TGCGCCAGCAGCCAGGACAGGGTGGAGGGCTACACCTTC.

CDR3 DNA: TGTGCCTGGACCCCAGGGTTGCCGAACGCAATGAACACTGAAGCTTTCTTT. Translation: CAWTPGLPNAMNTEAFF. The rearrangement uses TRBV30 and TRBJ1-1; tentatively, D is TRBD1 (5 bases). The CDR3 runs 17 residues. Germline CDR1 GTSNPN, CDR2 SVGIG (reference sequence). The germline V and J ends were trimmed by 4 bases and 0 bases, with 21 bases remaining between them.

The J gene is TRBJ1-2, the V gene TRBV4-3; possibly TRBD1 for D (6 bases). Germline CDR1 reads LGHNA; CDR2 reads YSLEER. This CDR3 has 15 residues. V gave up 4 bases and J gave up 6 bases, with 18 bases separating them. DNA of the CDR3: TGCGCCAGCAGCCCACAGGGCAGGGGAGTTGATGGCTACACCTTC. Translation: CASSPQGRGVDGYTF.

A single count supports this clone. The CDR3 DNA sequence: TGTGCCAGCAAACGACTAGCGGAAGAGACCCAGTACTTC. It specifies CASKRLAEETQYF. The genes are TRBV27 and TRBJ2-5; 9 nucleotides align to TRBD2. The CDR3 loop spans 13 amino acids. Germline V gene lookup returns CDR1 MNHEY and CDR2 SMNVEV (reference sequence). Trimming cost V 7 bases and J 3 bases; bases outside gene matches: 3.

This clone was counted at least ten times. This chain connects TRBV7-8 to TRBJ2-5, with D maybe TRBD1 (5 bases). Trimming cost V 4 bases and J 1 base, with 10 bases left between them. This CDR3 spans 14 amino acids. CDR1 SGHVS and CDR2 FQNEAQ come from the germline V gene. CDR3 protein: CASSSRQSQETQYF. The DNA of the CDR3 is TGTGCCAGCAGCTCTAGACAGTCCCAAGAGACCCAGTACTTC.

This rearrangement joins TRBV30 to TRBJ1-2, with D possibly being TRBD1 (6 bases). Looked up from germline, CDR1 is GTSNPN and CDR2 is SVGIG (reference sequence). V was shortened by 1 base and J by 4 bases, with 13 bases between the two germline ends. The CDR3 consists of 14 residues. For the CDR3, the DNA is TGTGCCTGGAGTGGTCTTGGGGGCGGCTATGGCTACACCTTC. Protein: CAWSGLGGGYGYTF. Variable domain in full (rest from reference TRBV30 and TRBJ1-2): SQTIHQWPATLVQPVGSPLSLECTVEGTSNPNLYWYRQAAGRGLQLLFYSVGIGQISSEVPQNLSASRPQDRQFILSSKKLLLSDSGFYLCAWSGLGGGYGYTFGSGTRLTVV.

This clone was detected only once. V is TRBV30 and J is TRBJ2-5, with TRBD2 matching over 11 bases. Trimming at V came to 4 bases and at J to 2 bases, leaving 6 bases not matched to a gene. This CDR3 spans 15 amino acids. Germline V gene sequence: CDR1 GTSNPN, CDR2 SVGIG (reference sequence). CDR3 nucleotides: TGTGCCTGGAAAATAGCGGGGGGGTGGCAAGAGACCCAGTACTTC. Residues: CAWKIAGGWQETQYF.

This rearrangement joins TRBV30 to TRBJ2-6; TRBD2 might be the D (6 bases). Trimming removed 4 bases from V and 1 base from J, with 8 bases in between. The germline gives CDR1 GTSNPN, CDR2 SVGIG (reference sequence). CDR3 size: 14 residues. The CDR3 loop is CAWTGGSGANVLTF. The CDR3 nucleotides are TGTGCCTGGACCGGGGGATCTGGGGCCAACGTCCTGACTTTC.

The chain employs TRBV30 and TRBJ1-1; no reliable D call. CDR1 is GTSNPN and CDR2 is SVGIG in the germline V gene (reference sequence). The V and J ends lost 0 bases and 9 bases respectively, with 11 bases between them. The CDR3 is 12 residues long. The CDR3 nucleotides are TGTGCCTGGAGTGTAGACCGGGGTAAAGCTTTCTTT. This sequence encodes CAWSVDRGKAFF.

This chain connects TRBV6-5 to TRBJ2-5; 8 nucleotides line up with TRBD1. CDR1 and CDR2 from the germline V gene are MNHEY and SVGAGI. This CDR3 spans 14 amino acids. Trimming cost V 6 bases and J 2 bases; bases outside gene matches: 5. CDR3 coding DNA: TGTGCCAGCAGACTGACAGGGGTTCAAGAGACCCAGTACTTC. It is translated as CASRLTGVQETQYF.

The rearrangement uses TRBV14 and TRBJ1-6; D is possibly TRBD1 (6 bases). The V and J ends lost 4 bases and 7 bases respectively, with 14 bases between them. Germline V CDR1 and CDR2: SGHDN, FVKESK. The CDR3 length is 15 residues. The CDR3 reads CASSPMTGENSPLHF. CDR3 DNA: TGTGCCAGCAGCCCGATGACAGGTGAAAATTCACCCCTCCACTTT.

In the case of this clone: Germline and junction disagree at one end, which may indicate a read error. CDR3 nucleotides: TGTGCTAGCAGCTTAGGGAGGGCAGCCAAGAGTTCCTACGAGCAGTACTTC. Translating it yields CASSLGRAAKSSYEQYF. The chain uses TRBV7-7 and TRBJ2-7; 7 bases are a match to TRBD2. This CDR3 has 17 amino acids. Germline CDR1 and CDR2: SSHAT and FNYEAQ (reference sequence).

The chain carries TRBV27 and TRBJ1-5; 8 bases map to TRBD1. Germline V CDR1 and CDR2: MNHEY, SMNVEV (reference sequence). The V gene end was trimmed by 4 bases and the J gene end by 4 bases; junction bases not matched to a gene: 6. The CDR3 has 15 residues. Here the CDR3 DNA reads TGTGCCAGCAGTTCGTCGAGACAGGGGAATCAGCCCCAGCATTTT. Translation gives CASSSSRQGNQPQHF.

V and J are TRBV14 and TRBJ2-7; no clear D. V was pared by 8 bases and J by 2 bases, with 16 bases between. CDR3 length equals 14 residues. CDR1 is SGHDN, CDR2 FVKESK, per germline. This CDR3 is CASGLQGLPYEQYF. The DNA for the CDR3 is TGTGCCAGCGGCCTGCAAGGTCTTCCCTACGAGCAGTACTTC.

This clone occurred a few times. The CDR3 sequence is CASSLDGVIDEQYF. CDR3 DNA: TGTGCCAGCTCCCTGGATGGGGTAATAGACGAGCAGTACTTC. V and J are TRBV18 and TRBJ2-7; D is unclear. The germline CDR1 and CDR2 sequences are KGHSH and LQKENI. V lost 6 bases and J lost 5, with 17 bases in between. This CDR3 contains 14 residues.

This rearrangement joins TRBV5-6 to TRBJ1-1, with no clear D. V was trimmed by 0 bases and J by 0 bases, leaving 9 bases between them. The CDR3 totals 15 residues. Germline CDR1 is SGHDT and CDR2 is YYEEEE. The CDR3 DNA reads TGTGCCAGCAGCTTGGCCGGCAGAATGAACACTGAAGCTTTCTTT. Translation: CASSLAGRMNTEAFF.

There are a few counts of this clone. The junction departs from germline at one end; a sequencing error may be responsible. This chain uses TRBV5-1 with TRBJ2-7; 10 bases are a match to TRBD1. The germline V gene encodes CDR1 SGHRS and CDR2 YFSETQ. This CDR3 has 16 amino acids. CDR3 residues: CASSLAPRDRGYKQYF. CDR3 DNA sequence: TGCGCCAGCAGCTTGGCCCCCCGGGACAGGGGCTACAAGCAGTACTTC.

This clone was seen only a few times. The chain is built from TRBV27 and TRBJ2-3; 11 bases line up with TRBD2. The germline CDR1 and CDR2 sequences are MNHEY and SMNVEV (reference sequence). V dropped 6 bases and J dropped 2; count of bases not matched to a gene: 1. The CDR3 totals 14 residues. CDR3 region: CASRLAGVTDTQYF. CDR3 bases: TGTGCCAGCAGACTAGCGGGGGTCACAGATACGCAGTATTTT.

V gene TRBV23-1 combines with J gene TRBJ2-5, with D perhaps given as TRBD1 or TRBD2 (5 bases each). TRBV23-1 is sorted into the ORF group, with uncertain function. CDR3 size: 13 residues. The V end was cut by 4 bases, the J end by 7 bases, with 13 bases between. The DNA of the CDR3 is TGCGCCAGCAGTCCTCGGCCTGGGGGGACCCAGTACTTC. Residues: CASSPRPGGTQYF.

CDR3 coding DNA: TGCGCCAGCAGCCCTCTGGGAGCGGAGAGCACAGATACGCAGTATTTT. This gives the protein CASSPLGAESTDTQYF. V usage is TRBV5-1 and J usage is TRBJ2-3; tentative D call: TRBD2 (5 bases). Germline V gives CDR1 SGHRS, CDR2 YFSETQ. V gave up 4 bases and J gave up 0 bases, with 15 bases separating them. This CDR3 is 16 amino acids long.

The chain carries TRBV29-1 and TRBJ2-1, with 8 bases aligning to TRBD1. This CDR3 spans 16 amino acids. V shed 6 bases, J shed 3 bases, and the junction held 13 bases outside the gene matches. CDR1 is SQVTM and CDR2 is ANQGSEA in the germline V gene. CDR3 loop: CSVPQGAVFIYNEQFF. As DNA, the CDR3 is TGCAGCGTGCCGCAGGGGGCGGTTTTTATCTACAATGAGCAGTTCTTC.